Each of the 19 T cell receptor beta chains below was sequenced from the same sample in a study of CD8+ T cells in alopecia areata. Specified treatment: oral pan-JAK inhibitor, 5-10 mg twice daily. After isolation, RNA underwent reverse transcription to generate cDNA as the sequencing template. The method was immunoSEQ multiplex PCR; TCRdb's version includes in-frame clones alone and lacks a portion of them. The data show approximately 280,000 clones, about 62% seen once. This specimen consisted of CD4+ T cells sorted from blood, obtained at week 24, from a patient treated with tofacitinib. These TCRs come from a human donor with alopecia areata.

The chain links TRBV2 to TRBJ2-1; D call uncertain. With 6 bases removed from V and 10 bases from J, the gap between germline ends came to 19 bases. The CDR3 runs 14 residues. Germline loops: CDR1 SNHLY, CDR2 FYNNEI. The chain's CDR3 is CASSAPTTGFEQFF. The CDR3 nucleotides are TGTGCCAGCAGCGCCCCGACAACCGGTTTCGAGCAGTTCTTC.

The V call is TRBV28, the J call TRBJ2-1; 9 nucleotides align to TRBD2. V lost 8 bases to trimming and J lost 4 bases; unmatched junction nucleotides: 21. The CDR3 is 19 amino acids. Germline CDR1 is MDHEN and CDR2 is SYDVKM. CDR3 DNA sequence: TGTGCCAGCCCCCCTCCGGGAGCGGGGGGCCGAGTTGGGTACAATGAGCAGTTCTTC. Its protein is CASPPPGAGGRVGYNEQFF.

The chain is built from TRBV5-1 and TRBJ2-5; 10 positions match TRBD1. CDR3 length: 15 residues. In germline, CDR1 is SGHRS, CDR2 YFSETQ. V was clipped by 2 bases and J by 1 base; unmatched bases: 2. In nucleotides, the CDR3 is TGCGCCAGCAGCTTCCGGACAGGGGGCCAAGAGACCCAGTACTTC. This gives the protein CASSFRTGGQETQYF. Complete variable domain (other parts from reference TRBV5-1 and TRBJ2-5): KAGVTQTPRYLIKTRGQQVTLSCSPISGHRSVSWYQQTPGQGLQFLFEYFSETQRNKGNFPGRFSGRQFSNSRSEMNVSTLELGDSALYLCASSFRTGGQETQYFGPGTRLLVL.

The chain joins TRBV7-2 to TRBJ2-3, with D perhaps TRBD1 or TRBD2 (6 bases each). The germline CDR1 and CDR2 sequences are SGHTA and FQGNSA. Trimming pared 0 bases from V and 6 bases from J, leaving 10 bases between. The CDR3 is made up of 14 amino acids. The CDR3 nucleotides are TGTGCCAGCAGCTTAGCGGGGGCGGGGGATACGCAGTATTTT. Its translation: CASSLAGAGDTQYF.

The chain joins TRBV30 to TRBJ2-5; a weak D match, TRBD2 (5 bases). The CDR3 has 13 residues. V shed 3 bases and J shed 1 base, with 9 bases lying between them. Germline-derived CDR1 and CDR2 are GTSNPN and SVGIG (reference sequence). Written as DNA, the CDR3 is TGTGCCTGGAGAAGGGAGCTCCAAGAGACCCAGTACTTC. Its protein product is CAWRRELQETQYF.

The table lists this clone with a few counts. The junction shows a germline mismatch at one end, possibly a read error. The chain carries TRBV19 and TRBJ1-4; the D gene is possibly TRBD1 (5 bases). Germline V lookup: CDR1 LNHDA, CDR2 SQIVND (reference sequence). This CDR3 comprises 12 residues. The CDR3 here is CASSIEGTAVVF. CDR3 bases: TGTGCCAGTAGTATAGAAGGGACCGCCGTGGTTTTT. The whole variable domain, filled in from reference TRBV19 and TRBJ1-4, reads DGGITQSPKYLFRKEGQNVTLSCEQNLNHDAMYWYRQDPGQGLRLIYYSQIVNDFQKGDIAEGYSVSREKKESFPLTVTSAQKNPTAFYLCASSIEGTAVVFGSGTQLSVL.

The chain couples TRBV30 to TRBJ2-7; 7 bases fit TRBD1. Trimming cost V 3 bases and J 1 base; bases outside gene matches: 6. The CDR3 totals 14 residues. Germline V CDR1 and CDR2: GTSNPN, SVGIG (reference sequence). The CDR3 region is CAWRYRGISYEQYF. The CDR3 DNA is TGTGCCTGGAGGTACAGGGGAATTTCCTACGAGCAGTACTTC.

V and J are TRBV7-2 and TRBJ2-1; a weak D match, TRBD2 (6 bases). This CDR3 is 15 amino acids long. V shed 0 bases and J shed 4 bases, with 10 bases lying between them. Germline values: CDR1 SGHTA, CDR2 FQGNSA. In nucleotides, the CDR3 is TGTGCCAGCAGCTTAGCGTCAGGGACTTACAATGAGCAGTTCTTC. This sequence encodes CASSLASGTYNEQFF.

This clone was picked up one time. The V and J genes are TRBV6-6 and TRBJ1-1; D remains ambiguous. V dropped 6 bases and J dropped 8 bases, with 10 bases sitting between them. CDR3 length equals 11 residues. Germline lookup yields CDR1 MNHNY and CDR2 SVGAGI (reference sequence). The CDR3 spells CASSLGREAFF. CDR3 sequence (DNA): TGTGCCAGCAGCCTCGGTCGGGAAGCTTTCTTT.

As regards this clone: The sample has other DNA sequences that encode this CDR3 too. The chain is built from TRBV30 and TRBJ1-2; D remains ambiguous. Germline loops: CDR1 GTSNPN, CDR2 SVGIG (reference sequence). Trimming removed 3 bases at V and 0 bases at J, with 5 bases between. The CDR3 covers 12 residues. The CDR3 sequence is CAWRQTNYGYTF. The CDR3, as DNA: TGTGCCTGGAGGCAGACTAACTATGGCTACACCTTC.

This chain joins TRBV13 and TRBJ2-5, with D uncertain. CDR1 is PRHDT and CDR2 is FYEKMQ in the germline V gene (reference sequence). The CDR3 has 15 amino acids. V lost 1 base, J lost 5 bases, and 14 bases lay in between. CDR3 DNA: TGTGCCAGCAGCTTAGCGGCACCATTCCTGGAGACCCAGTACTTC. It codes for CASSLAAPFLETQYF.

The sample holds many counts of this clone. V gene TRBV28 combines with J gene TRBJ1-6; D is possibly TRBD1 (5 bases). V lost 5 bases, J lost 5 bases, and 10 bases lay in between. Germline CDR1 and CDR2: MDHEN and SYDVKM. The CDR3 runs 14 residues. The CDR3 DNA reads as TGTGCCAGCAGTCCCCCAGGGAATAATTCACCCCTCCACTTT. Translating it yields CASSPPGNNSPLHF.

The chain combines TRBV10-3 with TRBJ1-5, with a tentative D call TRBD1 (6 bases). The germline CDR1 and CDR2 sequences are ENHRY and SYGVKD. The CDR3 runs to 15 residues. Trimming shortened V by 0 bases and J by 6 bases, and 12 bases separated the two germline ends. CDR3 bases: TGTGCCATCAGTGAGTCGACGGGGGGGCGTCAGCCCCAGCATTTT. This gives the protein CAISESTGGRQPQHF.

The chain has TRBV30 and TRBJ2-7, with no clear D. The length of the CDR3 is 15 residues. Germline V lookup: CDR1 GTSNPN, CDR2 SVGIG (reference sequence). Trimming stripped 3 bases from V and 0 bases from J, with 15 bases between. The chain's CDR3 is CAWSLNTPSSYEQYF. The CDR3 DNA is TGTGCCTGGAGCCTAAATACTCCGAGCTCCTACGAGCAGTACTTC. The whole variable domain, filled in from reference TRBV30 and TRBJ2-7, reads SQTIHQWPATLVQPVGSPLSLECTVEGTSNPNLYWYRQAAGRGLQLLFYSVGIGQISSEVPQNLSASRPQDRQFILSSKKLLLSDSGFYLCAWSLNTPSSYEQYFGPGTRLTVT.

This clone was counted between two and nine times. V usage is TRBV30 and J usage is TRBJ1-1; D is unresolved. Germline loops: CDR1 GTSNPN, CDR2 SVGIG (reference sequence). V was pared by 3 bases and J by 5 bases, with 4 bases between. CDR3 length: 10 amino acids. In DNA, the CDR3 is TGTGCCTGGAGCGGTACTGAAGCTTTCTTT. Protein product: CAWSGTEAFF.

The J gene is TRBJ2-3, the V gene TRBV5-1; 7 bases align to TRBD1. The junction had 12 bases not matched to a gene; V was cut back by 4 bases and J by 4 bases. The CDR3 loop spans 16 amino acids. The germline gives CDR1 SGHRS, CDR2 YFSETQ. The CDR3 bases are TGCGCCAGCAGCCCCGGACAGGCCGGTCCCCCAGATACGCAGTATTTT. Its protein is CASSPGQAGPPDTQYF.

CDR3 sequence: CASSVAPSGDQPQHF. As DNA, the CDR3 is TGTGCCAGCAGCGTAGCCCCCTCAGGGGATCAGCCCCAGCATTTT. The V call is TRBV9, the J call TRBJ1-5; tentative D call: TRBD1 (6 bases). This CDR3 is 15 amino acids long. Trimming removed 0 bases at V and 5 bases at J, with 12 bases between. From germline, CDR1 is SGDLS and CDR2 YYNGEE.

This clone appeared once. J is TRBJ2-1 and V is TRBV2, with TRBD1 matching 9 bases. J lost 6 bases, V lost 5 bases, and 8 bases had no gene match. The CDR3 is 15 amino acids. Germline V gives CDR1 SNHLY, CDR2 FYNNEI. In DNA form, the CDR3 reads TGTGCCAGCAGTACGACAGGGGGGACGGTCAATGAGCAGTTCTTC. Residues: CASSTTGGTVNEQFF.

Written as DNA, the CDR3 is TGTGCCAGCAGCTTAGCGTCCTCAGATACGCAGTATTTT. This codes for CASSLASSDTQYF. The J gene is TRBJ2-3, the V gene TRBV7-9, with unresolved D. Trimming removed 0 bases at V and 4 bases at J, with 5 bases between. Germline V gene lookup returns CDR1 SEHNR and CDR2 FQNEAQ (reference sequence). CDR3 length: 13 residues.